The next 26 T cell receptor beta chains were all read from a single sample in a study of cytomegalovirus exposure and HLA in healthy donors. It was with 60 Vbeta and 13 Jbeta primers that the PCR ran. Here immunoSEQ multiplex PCR was the method, and the copy in TCRdb shows in-frame clones only, minus some. There are around 91,000 clones in the sample; around four fifths occur only once, and approximately 4% lies in the top ten. Source material: PBMCs. The source of these receptors is a male donor in good health and CMV-seropositive.

The chain uses TRBV6-5 and TRBJ2-5, with 8 bases that match TRBD2. This CDR3 comprises 14 residues. The germline CDR1 and CDR2 sequences are MNHEY and SVGAGI. The ends lost 5 bases at V and 4 bases at J; junction bases unmatched: 6. The CDR3 DNA follows: TGTGCCAGCAGTAGTATCGGGGGGGGAGAGACCCAGTACTTC. It translates to CASSSIGGGETQYF.

The V and J genes are TRBV7-3 and TRBJ2-1; TRBD2 matches at 11 bases. With V trimmed by 4 bases and J by 7 bases, 3 bases remained unmatched. The CDR3 is 14 amino acids. Germline V CDR1 and CDR2: SGHTA, FQGTGA. The CDR3 DNA reads as TGTGCCAGCAGCTATAGCGGGGGGGTGAATGAGCAGTTCTTC. Protein sequence: CASSYSGGVNEQFF.

The chain recombines TRBV6-5 with TRBJ2-5; D is perhaps TRBD1 (6 bases). CDR1 MNHEY and CDR2 SVGAGI come from the germline V gene. V lost 6 bases and J lost 1, with 12 bases in between. The CDR3 loop spans 14 amino acids. CDR3 nucleotides: TGTGCCAGCAGCTTCTCGACAGGCCAAGAGACCCAGTACTTC. It translates to CASSFSTGQETQYF.

V usage is TRBV27 and J usage is TRBJ1-2; D possibly corresponds to TRBD1 (6 bases). Trimming shortened V by 3 bases and J by 0 bases, and 11 bases separated the two germline ends. The CDR3 is 15 residues long. Germline lookup yields CDR1 MNHEY and CDR2 SMNVEV (reference sequence). CDR3 loop: CASSFDRLSNYGYTF. The CDR3 DNA reads TGTGCCAGCAGTTTCGACAGGCTATCTAACTATGGCTACACCTTC.

The chain recombines TRBV29-1 with TRBJ2-7; 10 nucleotides line up with TRBD2. V shed 0 bases and J 2 bases; nucleotides not matched to a gene: 4. Germline V gene data show CDR1 as SQVTM and CDR2 as ANQGSEA. This CDR3 comprises 15 residues. DNA for the CDR3: TGCAGCGTTGAAGAAGGGCTAGCGGGAGCCTACGAGCAGTACTTC. Amino acids: CSVEEGLAGAYEQYF.

The gene calls are TRBV19 and TRBJ1-1; 9 bases match TRBD1. V trimming: 5 bases; J trimming: 3 bases; junction bases outside the gene matches: 7. The CDR3 runs to 15 residues. The germline CDR1 and CDR2 sequences are LNHDA and SQIVND (reference sequence). CDR3 nucleotides: TGTGCCAGTAGTCGGGACAGGGCCTTTTACACTGAAGCTTTCTTT. Its translation: CASSRDRAFYTEAFF.

The genes are TRBV18 and TRBJ2-3; D is unresolved. The V gene lost 6 bases and the J gene lost 5 bases, with 6 bases spanning the gap. The CDR3 loop spans 11 amino acids. Germline V gene data show CDR1 as KGHSH and CDR2 as LQKENI. In DNA, the CDR3 is TGTGCCAGCTCGTATTTAGATACGCAGTATTTT. Its protein product is CASSYLDTQYF.

The V call is TRBV4-1, the J call TRBJ2-5; weak D call: TRBD1 (6 bases). The assigned J gene may be wrong: the sequence end matches TRBJ2-7 better. The CDR3 covers 16 residues. In germline, CDR1 is MGHRA, CDR2 YSYEKL. Here the CDR3 DNA reads TGCGCCAGCAGCCAAGTGGGGGACACGGGCTCCTACGAGCAGTACTTC. Its protein product is CASSQVGDTGSYEQYF.

The gene calls are TRBV19 and TRBJ1-1; D gene unclear. Germline V gene sequence: CDR1 LNHDA, CDR2 SQIVND (reference sequence). There are 16 residues in the CDR3. With 2 bases removed from V and 0 bases from J, the gap between germline ends came to 13 bases. This chain's CDR3 is CASSIIEAPMNTEAFF. The CDR3 DNA sequence: TGTGCCAGTAGTATAATTGAAGCGCCTATGAACACTGAAGCTTTCTTT.

This chain links TRBV5-1 with TRBJ2-7, with a tentative D call TRBD1 (5 bases). Germline V gene data show CDR1 as SGHRS and CDR2 as YFSETQ. CDR3 length: 13 residues. V was cut by 4 bases and J by 4 bases, with 12 bases left in between. The CDR3 nucleotides are TGCGCCAGCAGCCTACCCCAGGGATACGAGCAGTACTTC. Amino acids: CASSLPQGYEQYF.

The chain recombines TRBV4-2 with TRBJ2-2; TRBD1 agrees at 7 bases. CDR1 is LGHNA, CDR2 YNFKEQ, per germline. V shed 0 bases, J shed 2 bases, and the junction held 3 bases outside the gene matches. The CDR3 runs 16 residues. CDR3 residues: CASSQEQGVNTGELFF. The CDR3 coding sequence is TGTGCCAGCAGCCAAGAGCAGGGGGTAAACACCGGGGAGCTGTTTTTT.

The chain has TRBV7-8 and TRBJ2-5; maybe TRBD2 (6 bases). With 3 bases removed from V and 2 bases from J, the gap between germline ends came to 16 bases. Germline V gene lookup returns CDR1 SGHVS and CDR2 FQNEAQ. The CDR3 is 16 amino acids. The CDR3 region has the DNA TGTGCCAGCAGCTTGGAGGGGCTGTACCTACAAGAGACCCAGTACTTC. It codes for CASSLEGLYLQETQYF.

The chain employs TRBV5-1 and TRBJ2-2; 14 nucleotides align to TRBD2. Germline CDR1 is SGHRS and CDR2 is YFSETQ. V dropped 3 bases and J dropped 7; count of bases not matched to a gene: 14. The CDR3 loop spans 19 amino acids. The CDR3 DNA follows: TGCGCCAGCAGCTCACCCGGGACTAGCGGGAGCCTCTTCCTCGGGGAGCTGTTTTTT. Protein: CASSSPGTSGSLFLGELFF.

V usage is TRBV5-4 and J usage is TRBJ2-7; 13 nucleotides agree with TRBD2. CDR1 SGHNT and CDR2 YYREEE come from the germline V gene (reference sequence). This CDR3 is 15 amino acids long. The junction had 2 bases not matched to a gene; V was cut back by 0 bases and J by 5 bases. The CDR3 loop reads CASSLVGLAGDEQYF. As DNA, the CDR3 is TGTGCCAGCAGCTTGGTAGGACTAGCGGGAGACGAGCAGTACTTC.

The genes are TRBV7-2 and TRBJ2-5; 14 bases agree with TRBD2. From germline, CDR1 is SGHTA and CDR2 FQGNSA. V lost 5 bases and J lost 1; bases outside the gene matches: 6. There are 17 residues in the CDR3. For the CDR3, the DNA is TGTGCCAGCAGCCTCCAAGGGACTAGCGGGAGCCAAGAGACCCAGTACTTC. It is translated as CASSLQGTSGSQETQYF.

This rearrangement joins TRBV19 to TRBJ1-5; D gene unclear. The germline V gene encodes CDR1 LNHDA and CDR2 SQIVND (reference sequence). Between the trimmed V and J ends, which lost 6 bases and 3 bases, there was a span of 6 bases. This CDR3 region has 12 residues. The CDR3 sequence: CASSRSNQPQHF. The CDR3 DNA follows: TGTGCCAGTAGCCGTTCCAATCAGCCCCAGCATTTT.

This clone was counted once. The V gene is TRBV11-2, the J gene TRBJ1-1; D is perhaps TRBD1 (5 bases). In germline, CDR1 is SGHAT, CDR2 FQNNGV. This CDR3 region has 16 residues. Trimming left V 1 base short and J 4 bases short, with 16 bases between. In DNA, the CDR3 is TGTGCCAGCAGCTTAGTCCCCGGGGGGTCGGGCACTGAAGCTTTCTTT. The encoded protein is CASSLVPGGSGTEAFF.

V and J are TRBV18 and TRBJ1-2; 7 positions agree with TRBD1. Germline V gene data show CDR1 as KGHSH and CDR2 as LQKENI. V was clipped by 4 bases and J by 4 bases; unmatched bases: 9. This CDR3 is built from 15 residues. The CDR3 DNA is TGTGCCAGCTCACTAGGACAGACAGGGACCTATGGCTACACCTTC. It encodes CASSLGQTGTYGYTF.

This clone rates as medium-sized. The V gene is TRBV19, the J gene TRBJ2-6, with 13 bases lining up with TRBD2. After removal of 3 bases from V and 4 bases from J, the junction contained 12 bases not matched to a gene. The CDR3 is made up of 20 amino acids. CDR1 and CDR2 (germline): LNHDA, SQIVND (reference sequence). CDR3 region: CASSMRGSGLAGAGANVLTF. Written as DNA, the CDR3 is TGTGCCAGTAGTATGCGGGGGTCCGGACTAGCGGGAGCAGGGGCCAACGTCCTGACTTTC.

J is TRBJ2-3 and V is TRBV7-2, with 8 bases lining up with TRBD2. Germline CDR1 reads SGHTA; CDR2 reads FQGNSA. The CDR3 sequence is 15 residues long. V trimming: 2 bases; J trimming: 4 bases; junction bases outside the gene matches: 5. CDR3 region: CASSLSRGGSDTQYF. CDR3 DNA: TGTGCCAGCAGCTTATCACGGGGGGGCTCAGATACGCAGTATTTT.

The rearrangement links TRBV28 to TRBJ2-7; 13 bases match TRBD2. The germline gives CDR1 MDHEN, CDR2 SYDVKM. The CDR3 extends over 15 amino acids. V lost 6 bases to trimming and J lost 6 bases; unmatched junction nucleotides: 8. The CDR3 region is CASRARLAGGTEQYF. CDR3 coding DNA: TGTGCCAGCAGGGCAAGACTAGCGGGAGGTACCGAGCAGTACTTC.

The rearrangement joins TRBV28 to TRBJ2-3; no clear D gene. The CDR3 length is 14 residues. V was clipped by 3 bases and J by 2 bases, with 9 bases between them. Germline V lookup: CDR1 MDHEN, CDR2 SYDVKM. CDR3 DNA: TGTGCCAGCAGTTTGCGGCGAAACACAGATACGCAGTATTTT. It translates to CASSLRRNTDTQYF.

This chain links TRBV11-2 with TRBJ2-7; maybe TRBD2 (5 bases). Germline V gene data show CDR1 as SGHAT and CDR2 as FQNNGV. V gave up 5 bases and J gave up 3 bases, with 17 bases separating them. This CDR3 comprises 15 residues. The CDR3 loop is CASSDGRVGLYEQYF. CDR3 bases: TGTGCCAGCAGCGATGGACGGGTTGGACTCTACGAGCAGTACTTC.

The rearrangement links TRBV19 to TRBJ2-7; 9 bases agree with TRBD1. This CDR3 has 14 residues. Per the germline V gene, CDR1 is LNHDA and CDR2 is SQIVND (reference sequence). V was clipped by 9 bases and J by 0 bases; unmatched bases: 6. CDR3 bases: TGTGCCAGCCAAGGGACAGGGTACTCCTACGAGCAGTACTTC. The encoded protein is CASQGTGYSYEQYF.

This sequence joins TRBV5-1 and TRBJ1-3; the match to TRBD1 covers 10 bases. V lost 3 bases, J lost 4 bases, and 7 bases stayed unmatched. The V gene's germline CDR1 is SGHRS and CDR2 YFSETQ. The CDR3 is made up of 16 amino acids. The CDR3 bases are TGCGCCAGCAGCTCCGGGACAGGGGTTAACGGAAACACCATATATTTT. This gives the protein CASSSGTGVNGNTIYF.

The CDR3 nucleotides are TGTGCCTGGAGCCCCGGGGGGATTAGTCCACCCCTCCACTTT. It codes for CAWSPGGISPPLHF. The chain carries TRBV30 and TRBJ1-6, with D possibly being TRBD1 (5 bases). The CDR3 runs 14 residues. Germline-derived CDR1 and CDR2 are GTSNPN and SVGIG (reference sequence). Trimming cost V 3 bases and J 11 bases, with 17 bases left between them.